Following are 29 T cell receptor beta chains from one sample sequenced in a study of identical twins. MiXCR, applied by TCRdb to the 5' RACE reads, yields one record per CDR3 protein. The data show some 660,000 distinct CDR3 sequences, with 8.6% seen just once and approximately 0.89% held by the top ten. This same sample was also part of a study on yellow fever vaccine responses in identical twins.

Sequenced material: PBMCs. Receptors originate from a woman in her late teens or twenties in good health.

The V call is TRBV3-1, the J call TRBJ2-7; D gene unclear. The CDR3 is made up of 12 amino acids. V was trimmed by 4 bases and J by 6 bases, leaving 10 bases between them. In germline, CDR1 is LGHDT, CDR2 YNNKEL (reference sequence). This CDR3 is CASSLYSREQYF. CDR3 nucleotides: TGTGCCAGCAGCCTCTATAGTCGCGAGCAGTACTTC.

Many counts were recorded for this clonotype. CDR3 residues: CASSFSSRRGHATNTGELFF. For the CDR3, the DNA is TGTGCCAGCAGTTTTTCGTCTAGACGGGGCCACGCAACTAACACCGGGGAGCTGTTTTTT. The rearrangement joins TRBV12-3 or TRBV12-4 to TRBJ2-2, with D perhaps given as TRBD1 or TRBD2 (5 bases each). V gave up 3 bases and J gave up 2 bases, with 25 bases separating them. The CDR3 has 20 residues.

V and J are TRBV12-3 or TRBV12-4 and TRBJ2-7; 9 bases line up with TRBD1. The V segment lost 6 bases and the J segment 5 bases; nucleotides outside the gene matches: 14. CDR3 length: 16 residues. The CDR3 is CASRLFAGTGSDEQYF. In DNA form, the CDR3 reads TGTGCCAGCAGACTCTTTGCCGGGACAGGGTCTGACGAGCAGTACTTC.

This clonotype was observed once. The V gene is TRBV7-2, the J gene TRBJ2-5, with TRBD1 identical over 8 bases. Germline loops: CDR1 SGHTA, CDR2 FQGNSA. CDR3 length: 15 residues. V trimming: 5 bases; J trimming: 5 bases; junction bases outside the gene matches: 10. The chain's CDR3 is CASSARQGKEETQYF. In DNA form, the CDR3 reads TGTGCCAGCAGCGCTCGACAGGGGAAGGAGGAGACCCAGTACTTC.

For the CDR3, the DNA is TGTGCCAGCAGCTTAGTGTCGGGACAGGGGGCGTTCACCTTC. It specifies CASSLVSGQGAFTF. This sequence joins TRBV7-8 and TRBJ1-2; 12 positions agree with TRBD1. The V gene's germline CDR1 is SGHVS and CDR2 FQNEAQ. V trimming: 1 base; J trimming: 13 bases; junction bases outside the gene matches: 7. This CDR3 spans 14 amino acids.

The chain has TRBV24-1 and TRBJ2-1; 8 bases are shared with TRBD1. The CDR3 is 16 residues long. V trimming: 1 base; J trimming: 6 bases; junction bases outside the gene matches: 7. Per the germline V gene, CDR1 is KGHDR and CDR2 is SFDVKD. The CDR3 region is CATSDFGQGKGNEQFF. The CDR3 region has the DNA TGTGCCACCAGTGATTTCGGACAGGGAAAGGGCAATGAGCAGTTCTTC.

This clonotype was recorded a few times. V is TRBV7-9 and J is TRBJ2-3; 10 positions match TRBD1. The germline CDR1 and CDR2 sequences are SEHNR and FQNEAQ (reference sequence). V was pared by 11 bases and J by 0 bases, with 14 bases of the junction left unmatched. The CDR3 loop spans 17 amino acids. DNA of the CDR3: TGTGCCCACAACGGACAGGGGGTTAACCCTAGCACAGATACGCAGTATTTT. This translates into CAHNGQGVNPSTDTQYF.

At least ten counts were recorded for this clonotype. The genes are TRBV12-3 or TRBV12-4 and TRBJ2-7; D is ambiguous. V gave up 2 bases and J gave up 5 bases, with 10 bases separating them. The CDR3 spans 13 residues. The CDR3 DNA reads TGTGCCAGCAGTTTACCCCCCGACCACGAGCAGTACTTC. This translates into CASSLPPDHEQYF.

The table lists this clonotype with a few counts. The chain combines TRBV9 with TRBJ2-7, with D possibly matching TRBD2 (6 bases). V was trimmed by 0 bases and J by 0 bases, leaving 10 bases between them. The germline gives CDR1 SGDLS, CDR2 YYNGEE. The CDR3 has 15 amino acids. DNA for the CDR3: TGTGCCAGCAGCGTAGGGGACTGGGCCTCCTACGAGCAGTACTTC. Translation gives CASSVGDWASYEQYF.

The sample holds many counts of this clonotype. CDR3 bases: TGTGCCATCAGTGACCAACCTAGCGGGAGAAGCAATTACGAGCAGTACTTC. Protein product: CAISDQPSGRSNYEQYF. The genes are TRBV10-3 and TRBJ2-7; 10 bases line up with TRBD2. Unmatched junction bases numbered 12, after V lost 3 bases and J lost 4 bases. The CDR3 has 17 amino acids. In germline, CDR1 is ENHRY, CDR2 SYGVKD.

The J gene is TRBJ2-1, the V gene TRBV20-1; 7 nucleotides line up with TRBD2. Germline V CDR1 and CDR2: DFQATT, SNEGSKA (reference sequence). There are 14 residues in the CDR3. J was trimmed by 4 bases and V by 1 base; bases with no gene match: 4. The chain's CDR3 is CSARVLAEYNEQFF. In nucleotides, the CDR3 is TGCAGTGCTAGAGTGCTAGCGGAGTACAATGAGCAGTTCTTC.

This rearrangement joins TRBV7-9 to TRBJ2-1, with TRBD2 identical over 9 bases. CDR3 size: 17 residues. V shed 11 bases, J shed 4 bases, and the junction held 18 bases outside the gene matches. The germline CDR1 and CDR2 sequences are SEHNR and FQNEAQ (reference sequence). The CDR3 nucleotides are TGTGCCTCCTACCAACGTGGTAGCGGGAGTTTATACAATGAGCAGTTCTTC. The encoded protein is CASYQRGSGSLYNEQFF.

This clonotype was picked up a small number of times. The gene calls are TRBV6-1 and TRBJ1-1, with D maybe TRBD1 (5 bases). This CDR3 spans 14 amino acids. Germline CDR1 reads MNHNS; CDR2 reads SASEGT. Trimming removed 6 bases from V and 5 bases from J, with 16 bases in between. The CDR3 nucleotides read TGTGCCAGCAGCCAGTGGCAGGGAGGGACTGAAGCTTTCTTT. This codes for CASSQWQGGTEAFF.

The chain recombines TRBV2 with TRBJ2-3; D possibly corresponds to TRBD1 (5 bases). Germline V gene sequence: CDR1 SNHLY, CDR2 FYNNEI. Trimming cost V 4 bases and J 0 bases, with 8 bases left between them. The CDR3 runs to 14 residues. CDR3 protein: CASSGQRSTDTQYF. DNA for the CDR3: TGTGCCAGCAGTGGACAGCGTAGCACAGATACGCAGTATTTT.

This clonotype was counted many times. J is TRBJ2-7 and V is TRBV29-1; no clear D. This CDR3 has 11 residues. CDR1 and CDR2 (germline): SQVTM, ANQGSEA. Trimming shortened V by 6 bases and J by 0 bases, and 6 bases separated the two germline ends. The CDR3 nucleotides read TGCAGCGTCCTCGACTCCTACGAGCAGTACTTC. The encoded protein is CSVLDSYEQYF.

The chain combines TRBV28 with TRBJ2-3; D is possibly TRBD1 (6 bases). V was cut by 10 bases and J by 0 bases, with 11 bases left in between. The CDR3 is made up of 13 amino acids. Per the germline V gene, CDR1 is MDHEN and CDR2 is SYDVKM. The CDR3 DNA is TGTGCCACCAGGGGATTTAGCACAGATACGCAGTATTTT. It translates to CATRGFSTDTQYF.

This clonotype was detected only a few times. The chain links TRBV3-1 to TRBJ2-7; D remains unclear. V was cut by 0 bases and J by 0 bases, with 6 bases left in between. The CDR3 is made up of 14 amino acids. Germline V gene sequence: CDR1 LGHDT, CDR2 YNNKEL (reference sequence). CDR3 residues: CASSQERNSYEQYF. Here the CDR3 DNA reads TGTGCCAGCAGCCAAGAGCGCAACTCCTACGAGCAGTACTTC.

This clonotype was counted a few times. The gene calls are TRBV10-1 and TRBJ2-7; 12 nucleotides align to TRBD2. Germline trimming cut 2 bases from V and 2 bases from J; bases unmatched to any gene: 1. Germline CDR1 is WNHNN and CDR2 is SYGVQD (reference sequence). The CDR3 extends over 15 amino acids. CDR3 sequence: CASSEGTSGPYEQYF. DNA for the CDR3: TGCGCCAGCAGTGAGGGGACTAGCGGGCCCTACGAGCAGTACTTC.

This clonotype was seen ten or more times. The rearrangement uses TRBV29-1 and TRBJ1-2; D may be TRBD1 (6 bases). Germline lookup yields CDR1 SQVTM and CDR2 ANQGSEA. Trimming shortened V by 5 bases and J by 6 bases, and 22 bases separated the two germline ends. CDR3 length: 15 amino acids. The chain's CDR3 is CSVHEETGIADGYTF. CDR3 bases: TGCAGCGTTCACGAGGAGACAGGAATAGCAGATGGCTACACCTTC.

This clonotype has just a few counts. V and J are TRBV4-1 and TRBJ2-7, with a possible D match to TRBD2 (5 bases). The germline V and J ends were trimmed by 1 base and 2 bases, with 6 bases remaining between them. Germline CDR1 is MGHRA and CDR2 is YSYEKL. This CDR3 contains 13 residues. DNA for the CDR3: TGCGCCAGCAGCCAAGTCGGGACCTACGAGCAGTACTTC. Translated, it gives CASSQVGTYEQYF.

This clonotype has just a few counts. This chain connects TRBV20-1 to TRBJ1-1; 7 nucleotides agree with TRBD1. Germline CDR1 reads DFQATT; CDR2 reads SNEGSKA (reference sequence). CDR3 size: 13 residues. V shed 5 bases and J 1 base; nucleotides not matched to a gene: 4. This CDR3 is CSAANRGNTEAFF. In DNA form, the CDR3 reads TGCAGTGCTGCGAACAGGGGGAACACTGAAGCTTTCTTT.

V and J are TRBV6-1 and TRBJ2-5; possibly TRBD1 for D (6 bases). Germline values: CDR1 MNHNS, CDR2 SASEGT. V gave up 6 bases and J gave up 5 bases, with 19 bases separating them. This CDR3 region has 15 residues. DNA for the CDR3: TGTGCCAGCAGACATGGACAGCTGCCAGGGGAGACCCAGTACTTC. As protein: CASRHGQLPGETQYF.

Many counts were recorded for this clonotype. This rearrangement joins TRBV4-3 to TRBJ2-1; D tentatively fits TRBD1 or TRBD2 (5 bases each). CDR1 and CDR2 (germline): LGHNA, YSLEER. The CDR3 consists of 16 residues. V was trimmed by 0 bases and J by 3 bases, leaving 12 bases between them. DNA of the CDR3: TGCGCCAGCAGCCAAGAGGGACCACCTATCTACAATGAGCAGTTCTTC. It translates to CASSQEGPPIYNEQFF.

This clonotype was recorded a few times. The gene calls are TRBV11-2 and TRBJ2-1, with 9 bases fitting TRBD2. The V and J ends lost 5 bases and 6 bases, in that order; junction bases with no gene match: 8. The CDR3 has 15 residues. Germline V gene sequence: CDR1 SGHAT, CDR2 FQNNGV. The CDR3 sequence is CASSLTGLAFNEQFF. The CDR3 coding sequence is TGTGCCAGCAGCCTAACGGGACTAGCCTTCAATGAGCAGTTCTTC.

This clonotype was detected ten times or more. The rearrangement uses TRBV5-1 and TRBJ1-1; D is undetermined. The germline gives CDR1 SGHRS, CDR2 YFSETQ. The V end was cut by 4 bases, the J end by 7 bases, with 17 bases between. The CDR3 is 14 amino acids. The CDR3 sequence is CASSLRGSDHEAFF. DNA for the CDR3: TGCGCCAGCAGCCTGAGAGGGAGTGACCATGAAGCTTTCTTT.

The chain employs TRBV6-5 and TRBJ2-7; TRBD1 matches 9 bases. Trimming cost V 0 bases and J 3 bases; bases outside gene matches: 3. This CDR3 comprises 15 residues. Looked up from germline, CDR1 is MNHEY and CDR2 is SVGAGI. The CDR3 nucleotides are TGTGCCAGCAGTTACTCCCGGACAGGGGTCTACGAGCAGTACTTC. Protein sequence: CASSYSRTGVYEQYF.

The chain employs TRBV4-3 and TRBJ2-6; D is perhaps TRBD2 (6 bases). The CDR3 sequence is 20 residues long. V lost 5 bases, J lost 0 bases, and 23 bases lay in between. Germline CDR1 is LGHNA and CDR2 is YSLEER. The CDR3 reads CASSAQFSGTEDSGANVLTF. The CDR3 nucleotides read TGCGCCAGCAGCGCTCAATTTTCCGGGACTGAGGACTCTGGGGCCAACGTCCTGACTTTC.

This chain uses TRBV24-1 with TRBJ1-3; D uncertain. The CDR3 is 13 residues long. Germline V lookup: CDR1 KGHDR, CDR2 SFDVKD. V lost 3 bases and J 8 bases, leaving 10 bases between the germline ends. CDR3 region: CATSDTREHTIYF. In nucleotides, the CDR3 is TGTGCCACCAGTGATACGAGGGAACACACCATATATTTT.

This clonotype was observed a few times. This chain connects TRBV7-6 to TRBJ2-3; TRBD2 matches 10 bases. Germline V lookup: CDR1 SGHVS, CDR2 FNYEAQ. The length of the CDR3 is 15 residues. With V trimmed by 6 bases and J by 5 bases, 8 bases remained unmatched. CDR3 bases: TGTGCCAGCAGACCGAGCGGGGGGGCCGTAGATACGCAGTATTTT. Residues: CASRPSGGAVDTQYF.